The TCR beta chain described here comes from a study of Graves' ophthalmopathy and Graves' hyperthyroidism. Overall study context: Stable hyperthyroidism meant no ophthalmopathy within 18 months of follow-up. Study observations and caveats: In predicting ophthalmopathy progression, the model reached approximately 70% sensitivity and under 85% specificity. Blood samples also showed most expanded thyroid clonotypes exceeding 0.001 frequency.

TCR beta CDR3 amplification used RNA transcripts. HTBI primers served in a first-round RT-PCR, which a second-round multiplex PCR followed. TCRdb independently ran MiXCR on the multiplex PCR reads; one entry per CDR3 protein. The sample has more than 1,000,000 distinct CDR3 sequences; 36% are singletons. New diagnoses, under 2 months' duration, and ages 18 to 65 characterized the hyperthyroidism patients. This clonotype was observed a handful of times. Its antigen is not known. Germline CDR1 is SGHTA and CDR2 is FQGTGA. The CDR3 covers 14 residues. V trimming: 7 bases; J trimming: 7 bases; junction bases outside the gene matches: 9.

This sequence originates from an adult man with Graves' hyperthyroidism. Sequencing used peripheral blood or thyroid tissue (not recorded which). The J gene is TRBJ1-5, the V gene TRBV7-3, with TRBD1 matching over 8 bases. DNA of the CDR3: TGTGCCAGCACCCAAAACAGGGGGAGGCAGCCCCAGCATTTT. This gives the protein CASTQNRGRQPQHF.